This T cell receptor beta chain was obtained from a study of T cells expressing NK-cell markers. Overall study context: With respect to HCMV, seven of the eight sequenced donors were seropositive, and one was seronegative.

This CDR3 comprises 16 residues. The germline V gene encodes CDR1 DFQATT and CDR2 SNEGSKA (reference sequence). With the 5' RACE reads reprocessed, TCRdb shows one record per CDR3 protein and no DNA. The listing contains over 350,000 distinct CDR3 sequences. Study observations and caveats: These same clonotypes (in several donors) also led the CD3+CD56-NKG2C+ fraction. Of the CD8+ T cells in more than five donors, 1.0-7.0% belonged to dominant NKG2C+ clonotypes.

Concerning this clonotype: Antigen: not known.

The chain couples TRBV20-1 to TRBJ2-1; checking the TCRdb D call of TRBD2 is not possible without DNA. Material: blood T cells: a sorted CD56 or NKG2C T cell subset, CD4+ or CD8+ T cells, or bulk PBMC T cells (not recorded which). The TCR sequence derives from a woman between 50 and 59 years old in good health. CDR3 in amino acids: CSARAGTSVPYNEQFF.